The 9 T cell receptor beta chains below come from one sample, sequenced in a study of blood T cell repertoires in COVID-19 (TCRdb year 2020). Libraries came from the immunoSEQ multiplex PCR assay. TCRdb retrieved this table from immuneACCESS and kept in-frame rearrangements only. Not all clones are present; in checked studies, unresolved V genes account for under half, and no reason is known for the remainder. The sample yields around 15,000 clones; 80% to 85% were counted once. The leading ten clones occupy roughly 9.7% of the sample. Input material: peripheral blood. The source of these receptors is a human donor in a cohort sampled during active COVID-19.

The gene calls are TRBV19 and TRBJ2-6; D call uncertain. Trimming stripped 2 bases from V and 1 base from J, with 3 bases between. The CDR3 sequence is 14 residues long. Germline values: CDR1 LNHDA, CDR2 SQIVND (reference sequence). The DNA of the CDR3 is TGTGCCAGTAGTATACAGTCTGGGGCCAACGTCCTGACTTTC. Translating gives CASSIQSGANVLTF.

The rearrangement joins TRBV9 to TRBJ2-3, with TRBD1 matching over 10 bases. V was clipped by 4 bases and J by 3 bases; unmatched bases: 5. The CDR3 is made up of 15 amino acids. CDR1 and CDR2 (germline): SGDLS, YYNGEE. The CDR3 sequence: CASSLTGGRTDTQYF. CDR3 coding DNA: TGTGCCAGCAGCCTGACAGGGGGCCGGACAGATACGCAGTATTTT.

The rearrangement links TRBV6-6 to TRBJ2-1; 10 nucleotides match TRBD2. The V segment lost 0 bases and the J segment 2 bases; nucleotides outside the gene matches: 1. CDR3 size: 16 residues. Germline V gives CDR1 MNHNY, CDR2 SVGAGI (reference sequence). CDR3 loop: CASSYSSGGAYNEQFF. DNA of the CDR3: TGTGCCAGCAGTTACTCAAGCGGGGGGGCCTACAATGAGCAGTTCTTC.

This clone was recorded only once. As DNA, the CDR3 is TGCGCCAGCAGCCGGGACTATATCTACAATGAGCAGTTCTTC. It is translated as CASSRDYIYNEQFF. The chain uses TRBV5-1 and TRBJ2-1, with 7 bases that match TRBD2. This CDR3 region has 14 residues. V was pared by 4 bases and J by 3 bases, with 4 bases of the junction left unmatched. Germline V gene sequence: CDR1 SGHRS, CDR2 YFSETQ.

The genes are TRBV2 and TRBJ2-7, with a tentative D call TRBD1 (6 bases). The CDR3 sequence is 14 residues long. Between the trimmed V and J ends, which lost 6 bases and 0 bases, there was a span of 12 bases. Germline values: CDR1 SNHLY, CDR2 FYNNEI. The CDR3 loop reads CASSRGVPSYEQYF. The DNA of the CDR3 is TGTGCCAGCAGCAGGGGAGTGCCCTCCTACGAGCAGTACTTC.

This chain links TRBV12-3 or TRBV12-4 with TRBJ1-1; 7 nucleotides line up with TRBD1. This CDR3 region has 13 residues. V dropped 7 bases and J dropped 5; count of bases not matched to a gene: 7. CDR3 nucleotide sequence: TGTGCCAGCACTAGGGGGCAGGGAACTGAAGCTTTCTTT. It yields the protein CASTRGQGTEAFF.

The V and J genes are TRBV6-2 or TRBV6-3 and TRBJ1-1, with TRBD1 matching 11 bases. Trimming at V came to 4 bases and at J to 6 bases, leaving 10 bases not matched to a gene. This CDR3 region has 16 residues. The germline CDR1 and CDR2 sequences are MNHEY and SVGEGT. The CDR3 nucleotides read TGTGCCAGCAGTTCCCGCCTTCCGGGACAGGGGGCTGAAGCTTTCTTT. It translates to CASSSRLPGQGAEAFF.

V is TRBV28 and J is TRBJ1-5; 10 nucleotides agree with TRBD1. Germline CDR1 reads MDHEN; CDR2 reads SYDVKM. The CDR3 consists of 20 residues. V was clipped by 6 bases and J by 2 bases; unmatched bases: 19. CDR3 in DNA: TGTGCCAGCAGCCCATCTCCGGACAGGGGGGTCTTTATTGGCAATCAGCCCCAGCATTTT. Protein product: CASSPSPDRGVFIGNQPQHF. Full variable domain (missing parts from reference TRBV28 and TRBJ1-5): DVKVTQSSRYLVKRTGEKVFLECVQDMDHENMFWYRQDPGLGLRLIYFSYDVKMKEKGDIPEGYSVSREKKERFSLILESASTNQTSMYLCASSPSPDRGVFIGNQPQHFGDGTRLSIL.

The DNA for the CDR3 is TGTGCCAGCAGTTTATCGAGTGGGCGGGGGGGCGGTACAGATACGCAGTATTTT. Its protein is CASSLSSGRGGGTDTQYF. This chain links TRBV27 with TRBJ2-3; 9 positions match TRBD2. Per germline, CDR1 MNHEY and CDR2 SMNVEV (reference sequence). The trim removed 0 bases at V and 3 bases at J, leaving 10 bases unmatched. This CDR3 has 18 amino acids.